Below are 13 T cell receptor beta chains sequenced from a single sample in a study of CD8+ T cells in alopecia areata listed by TCRdb under 2018. Library preparation employed the immunoSEQ multiplex PCR assay. RNA was extracted from all samples and reverse transcribed into cDNA as template for TCR sequencing. Sourced from immuneACCESS, this table was stored by TCRdb with only in-frame sequences that have V and J called. A share of the clones is absent; for the studies checked, an unresolved V gene accounts for under half, and the remainder has no known explanation. This sample lists about 110,000 clones; approximately 60% were detected once. The top ten hold under 25% of the sample. The sequenced material came from CD8+ T cells sorted from blood. These receptors all come from a human donor in good health.

This sequence joins TRBV29-1 and TRBJ2-2; D might be TRBD1 (6 bases). Trimming removed 5 bases from V and 1 base from J, with 8 bases in between. This CDR3 region has 13 residues. Germline V gives CDR1 SQVTM, CDR2 ANQGSEA. CDR3 loop: CSVTGQNTGELFF. CDR3 in DNA: TGCAGCGTTACGGGACAGAACACCGGGGAGCTGTTTTTT.

The chain uses TRBV2 and TRBJ2-5; possibly TRBD1 or TRBD2 for D (6 bases each). The V end was cut by 11 bases, the J end by 4 bases, with 20 bases between. The CDR3 loop spans 14 amino acids. CDR1 SNHLY and CDR2 FYNNEI come from the germline V gene. CDR3 in DNA: TGTGCCGACCACGGGGGCGTTAGTGGAGAGACCCAGTACTTC. It codes for CADHGGVSGETQYF.

There are a few counts of this clone. The V gene is TRBV23-1, the J gene TRBJ1-6; tentative D call: TRBD1 (6 bases). TRBV23-1 is marked as an open reading frame, function uncertain. This CDR3 contains 17 residues. Between the trimmed V and J ends, which lost 4 bases and 6 bases, there was a span of 19 bases. CDR3 DNA: TGCGCCAGCAGTCTCCAGTGGTCGGGACATTGTAATTCACCCCTCCACTTT. As protein: CASSLQWSGHCNSPLHF.

As for this clone: Other DNA variants within this sample encode the same CDR3. J is TRBJ1-2 and V is TRBV7-2, with D tentatively TRBD1 (5 bases). V lost 5 bases, J lost 3 bases, and 10 bases lay in between. The CDR3 totals 13 residues. Germline V lookup: CDR1 SGHTA, CDR2 FQGNSA. In nucleotides, the CDR3 is TGTGCCAGCAGCCCCGGGACGTACTATGGCTACACCTTC. Protein sequence: CASSPGTYYGYTF.

The chain recombines TRBV13 with TRBJ1-5; D is uncertain. V was pared by 0 bases and J by 2 bases, with 8 bases between. CDR3 length: 15 amino acids. CDR1 is PRHDT, CDR2 FYEKMQ, per germline (reference sequence). The CDR3 DNA reads TGTGCCAGCAGCTTAGGCCGAGCTGGCAATCAGCCCCAGCATTTT. Protein product: CASSLGRAGNQPQHF.

This clone was recorded a few times. This rearrangement joins TRBV13 to TRBJ2-7, with D unclear. The better agreement between TRBJ2-5 and the DNA end casts doubt on the J call. This CDR3 has 12 residues. From germline, CDR1 is PRHDT and CDR2 FYEKMQ (reference sequence). In nucleotides, the CDR3 is TGTGCCAGCAGCCAGTACCAAGAGACCCAGTACTTC. It specifies CASSQYQETQYF.

V usage is TRBV7-9 and J usage is TRBJ1-6, with unresolved D. V was clipped by 4 bases and J by 7 bases, with 14 bases between them. Germline CDR1 and CDR2: SEHNR and FQNEAQ (reference sequence). The CDR3 is 15 amino acids. CDR3 in DNA: TGTGCCAGCAGCTCCGTCGGTCCAGGCAATTCACCCCTCCACTTT. Translated, it gives CASSSVGPGNSPLHF.

This clone was found a few times. V gene TRBV29-1 combines with J gene TRBJ1-2, with D possibly being TRBD1 (5 bases). This CDR3 has 14 amino acids. V shed 1 base and J shed 0 bases, with 9 bases lying between them. CDR1 and CDR2 from the germline V gene are SQVTM and ANQGSEA. CDR3 DNA: TGCAGCGTTGAAGGGGGGACGGCTAACTATGGCTACACCTTC. This encodes CSVEGGTANYGYTF. Looking up the rest from reference TRBV29-1 and TRBJ1-2 gives the full variable domain: SAVISQKPSRDICQRGTSLTIQCQVDSQVTMMFWYRQQPGQSLTLIATANQGSEATYESGFVIDKFPISRPNLTFSTLTVSNMSPEDSSIYLCSVEGGTANYGYTFGSGTRLTVV.

J is TRBJ1-2 and V is TRBV29-1; 8 bases agree with TRBD1. The trim removed 0 bases at V and 5 bases at J, leaving 8 bases unmatched. CDR3 size: 15 residues. Germline V gene sequence: CDR1 SQVTM, CDR2 ANQGSEA. In DNA, the CDR3 is TGCAGCGTTGAAGAGGGGCAGGGGGCCGAGTATGGCTACACCTTC. It encodes CSVEEGQGAEYGYTF.

V usage is TRBV11-1 and J usage is TRBJ1-1; possibly TRBD1 for D (5 bases). The ends were cut back, 1 base at V and 4 bases at J, with 13 bases in the middle. Per germline, CDR1 SGHAT and CDR2 FQDESV (reference sequence). The CDR3 has 15 amino acids. The CDR3 DNA sequence: TGTGCCAGCAGCTTAGGAGCGGGGCGAATCACTGAAGCTTTCTTT. This encodes CASSLGAGRITEAFF.

The chain recombines TRBV6-1 with TRBJ2-3; D might be TRBD1 (5 bases). Germline V gives CDR1 MNHNS, CDR2 SASEGT. The CDR3 runs 12 residues. V lost 4 bases to trimming and J lost 3 bases, with 5 bases between them. CDR3 DNA: TGTGCCAGCAGTGGGACAACAGATACGCAGTATTTT. This gives the protein CASSGTTDTQYF.

V is TRBV5-6 and J is TRBJ1-5, with TRBD1 matching 7 bases. The CDR3 is 13 residues long. Germline-derived CDR1 and CDR2 are SGHDT and YYEEEE. J lost 6 bases, V lost 0 bases, and 0 bases had no gene match. The DNA of the CDR3 is TGTGCCAGCAGCTTGGGGGACAGTCAGCCCCAGCATTTT. This encodes CASSLGDSQPQHF.

The J gene is TRBJ2-1, the V gene TRBV4-3; 11 bases fit TRBD1. CDR1 is LGHNA and CDR2 is YSLEER in the germline V gene. This CDR3 is built from 17 residues. V shed 0 bases, J shed 9 bases, and the junction held 10 bases outside the gene matches. Here the CDR3 DNA reads TGCGCCAGCAGCCAAGATTACGAGGACAGGGGGCTTAGTGAGCAGTTCTTC. It specifies CASSQDYEDRGLSEQFF.